This TCR beta chain is drawn from a study of T cells in Graves' hyperthyroidism and ophthalmopathy. Study-level information: Pretreatment peripheral blood was obtained at initial diagnosis. Study results and caveats: Peripheral blood also featured most of the thyroid clonotypes expanded above 0.001. From stable hyperthyroidism, ophthalmopathy was set apart by a 13 V-J model.

This clonotype has just a few counts. The antigen is unknown. Possible read error: a much larger clone is one base away. The germline V gene encodes CDR1 DFQATT and CDR2 SNEGSKA (reference sequence). The CDR3 has 15 residues. The TCR beta CDR3 regions underwent amplification using RNA transcripts as the source. A first-round RT-PCR of the TCR CDR3 used the HTBI primer set. MiXCR was run by TCRdb on the multiplex PCR reads, yielding one entry per CDR3 protein. The sample lists 350,000 to 400,000 distinct CDR3 sequences, about 20% occurring once. The study enrolled patients aged 18 to 65 with newly diagnosed hyperthyroidism of under 2 months' duration.

The genes are TRBV20-1 and TRBJ2-5, with 11 bases identical to TRBD2. Sample: blood. The TCR was taken from a woman younger than 35 with Graves' hyperthyroidism. The CDR3 loop reads CSASYTSGGGETKYF. The DNA of the CDR3 is TGCAGTGCCTCTTACACTAGCGGGGGCGGGGAGACCAAGTACTTC.